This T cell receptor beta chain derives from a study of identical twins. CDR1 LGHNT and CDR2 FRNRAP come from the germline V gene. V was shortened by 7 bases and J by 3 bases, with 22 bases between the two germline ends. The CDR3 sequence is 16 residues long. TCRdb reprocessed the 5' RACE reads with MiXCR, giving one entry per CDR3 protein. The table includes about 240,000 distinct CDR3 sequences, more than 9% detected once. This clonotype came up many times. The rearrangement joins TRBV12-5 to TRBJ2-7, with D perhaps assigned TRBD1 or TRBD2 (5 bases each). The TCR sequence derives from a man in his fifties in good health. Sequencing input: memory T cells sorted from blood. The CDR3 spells CASEPPVGTENYEQYF. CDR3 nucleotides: TGTGCTAGTGAACCACCGGTCGGGACGGAAAACTACGAGCAGTACTTC.